This section outlines one T cell receptor (beta chain) sequence together with its context. This sample is part of a study of blood T cell repertoires in COVID-19. At the level of the study: The United States, Italy and Spain supplied acute and convalescent COVID-19 samples. Sample material is recorded as cDNA or gDNA derived from T cells, B-cell-depleted T cells, or PBMCs.

This CDR3 has 13 amino acids. Germline lookup yields CDR1 SGHRS and CDR2 YFSETQ. J lost 5 bases, V lost 4 bases, and 6 bases had no gene match. In the authors' workflow: Amplifying reference gene primers gave estimates of nucleated cell counts. Libraries were prepared by immunoSEQ multiplex PCR; TCRdb keeps only in-frame clonotypes and omits some of them. V and J calls plus clone size are reproduced from that table; the DNA served to infer D and trimming. This sample yields roughly 100,000 clones, of which over 80% are seen a single time; approximately 18% belongs to the top ten. Sequenced sample: peripheral blood. V usage is TRBV5-1 and J usage is TRBJ2-7; TRBD2 aligns across 7 bases. This receptor was taken from an elderly man with acute or convalescent COVID-19. CDR3 DNA: TGCGCCAGCAGCCGGGACTACAAAGACGAGCAGTACTTC. Protein: CASSRDYKDEQYF.